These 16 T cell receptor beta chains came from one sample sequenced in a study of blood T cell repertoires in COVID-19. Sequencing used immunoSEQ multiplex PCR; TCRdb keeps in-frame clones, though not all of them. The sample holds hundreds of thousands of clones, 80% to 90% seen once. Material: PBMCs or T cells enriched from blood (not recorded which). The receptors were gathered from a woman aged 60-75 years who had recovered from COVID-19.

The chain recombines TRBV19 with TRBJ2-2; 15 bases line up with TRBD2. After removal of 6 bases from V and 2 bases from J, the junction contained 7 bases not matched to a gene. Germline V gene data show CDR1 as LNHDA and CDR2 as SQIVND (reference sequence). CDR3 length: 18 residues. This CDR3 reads CASRPGLAGGLNTGELFF. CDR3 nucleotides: TGTGCCAGTAGACCGGGACTAGCGGGGGGCCTTAACACCGGGGAGCTGTTTTTT. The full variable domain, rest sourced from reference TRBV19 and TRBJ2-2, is DGGITQSPKYLFRKEGQNVTLSCEQNLNHDAMYWYRQDPGQGLRLIYYSQIVNDFQKGDIAEGYSVSREKKESFPLTVTSAQKNPTAFYLCASRPGLAGGLNTGELFFGEGSRLTVL.

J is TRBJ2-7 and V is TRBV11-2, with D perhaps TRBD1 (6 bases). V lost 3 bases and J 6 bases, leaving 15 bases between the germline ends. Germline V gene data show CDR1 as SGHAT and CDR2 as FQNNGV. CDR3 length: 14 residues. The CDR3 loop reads CASSLVQGTSEQYF. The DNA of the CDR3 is TGTGCCAGCAGCTTGGTCCAGGGGACCTCCGAGCAGTACTTC.

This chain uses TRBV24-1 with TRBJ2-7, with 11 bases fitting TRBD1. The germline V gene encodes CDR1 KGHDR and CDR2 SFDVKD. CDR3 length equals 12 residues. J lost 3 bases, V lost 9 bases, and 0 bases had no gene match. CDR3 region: CATGTGGYEQYF. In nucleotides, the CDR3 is TGTGCCACCGGGACAGGGGGCTACGAGCAGTACTTC.

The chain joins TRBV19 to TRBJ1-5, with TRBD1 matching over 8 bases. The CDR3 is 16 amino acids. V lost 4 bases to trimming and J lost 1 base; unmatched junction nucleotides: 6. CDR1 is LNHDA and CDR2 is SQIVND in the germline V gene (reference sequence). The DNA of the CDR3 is TGTGCCAGTAGTAGGAAACAGGGGGGGAGCAATCAGCCCCAGCATTTT. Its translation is CASSRKQGGSNQPQHF.

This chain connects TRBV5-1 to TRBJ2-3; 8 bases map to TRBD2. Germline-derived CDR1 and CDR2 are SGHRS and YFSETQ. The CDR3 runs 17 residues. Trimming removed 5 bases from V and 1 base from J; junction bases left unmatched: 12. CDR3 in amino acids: CASSPGGSGGRTDTQYF. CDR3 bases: TGCGCCAGCAGTCCCGGGGGCAGCGGGGGTCGCACAGATACGCAGTATTTT.

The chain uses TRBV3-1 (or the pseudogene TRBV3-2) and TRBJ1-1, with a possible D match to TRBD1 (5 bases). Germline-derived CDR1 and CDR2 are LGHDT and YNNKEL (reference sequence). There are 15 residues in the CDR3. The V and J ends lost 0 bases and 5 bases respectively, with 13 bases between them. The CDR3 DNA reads TGTGCCAGCAGCCAAGATGCGGCAGGGCGTACTGAAGCTTTCTTT. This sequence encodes CASSQDAAGRTEAFF.

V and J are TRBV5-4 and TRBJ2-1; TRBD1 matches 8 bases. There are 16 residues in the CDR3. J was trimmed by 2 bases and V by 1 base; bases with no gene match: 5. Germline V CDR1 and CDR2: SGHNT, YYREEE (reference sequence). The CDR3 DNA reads TGTGCCAGCAGCTTGCCGACAGGGGATACCTACAATGAGCAGTTCTTC. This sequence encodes CASSLPTGDTYNEQFF. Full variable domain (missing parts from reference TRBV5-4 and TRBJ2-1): ETGVTQSPTHLIKTRGQQVTLRCSSQSGHNTVSWYQQALGQGPQFIFQYYREEENGRGNFPPRFSGLQFPNYSSELNVNALELDDSALYLCASSLPTGDTYNEQFFGPGTRLTVL.

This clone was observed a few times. The CDR3 region has the DNA TGTGCCAGCAGCTCCTATCTAGGGGGGGCGAACACTGAAGCTTTCTTT. Translating it yields CASSSYLGGANTEAFF. This chain links TRBV11-2 with TRBJ1-1; a possible D gene is TRBD1 (6 bases). There are 16 residues in the CDR3. Germline V CDR1 and CDR2: SGHAT, FQNNGV. The V end lost 4 bases, the J end lost 1 base, and 16 bases lay between the germline ends.

The DNA of the CDR3 is TGTGCCAGCAGCCTAAGAGGGACGGGACAGTATGGCTACACCTTC. Its translation is CASSLRGTGQYGYTF. The rearrangement links TRBV6-5 to TRBJ1-2, with 7 bases matching TRBD1. The germline gives CDR1 MNHEY, CDR2 SVGAGI. V lost 6 bases, J lost 5 bases, and 12 bases stayed unmatched. The CDR3 covers 15 residues.

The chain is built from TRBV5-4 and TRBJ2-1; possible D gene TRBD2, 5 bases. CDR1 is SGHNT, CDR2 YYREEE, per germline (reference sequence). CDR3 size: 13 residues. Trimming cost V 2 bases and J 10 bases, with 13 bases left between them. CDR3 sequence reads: CASSFSAALEQFF. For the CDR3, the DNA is TGTGCCAGCAGCTTTTCAGCGGCCCTCGAGCAGTTCTTC.

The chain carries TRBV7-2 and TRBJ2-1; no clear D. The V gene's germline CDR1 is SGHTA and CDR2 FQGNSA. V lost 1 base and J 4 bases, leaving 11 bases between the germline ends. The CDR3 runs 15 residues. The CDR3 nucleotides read TGTGCCAGCAGCTTAGGGCCTTACAAGTACAATGAGCAGTTCTTC. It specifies CASSLGPYKYNEQFF.

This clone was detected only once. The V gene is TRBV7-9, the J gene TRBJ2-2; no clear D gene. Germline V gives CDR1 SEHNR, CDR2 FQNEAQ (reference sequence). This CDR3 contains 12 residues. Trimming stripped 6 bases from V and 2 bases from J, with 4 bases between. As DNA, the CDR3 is TGTGCCAGCAGGACTAACACCGGGGAGCTGTTTTTT. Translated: CASRTNTGELFF.

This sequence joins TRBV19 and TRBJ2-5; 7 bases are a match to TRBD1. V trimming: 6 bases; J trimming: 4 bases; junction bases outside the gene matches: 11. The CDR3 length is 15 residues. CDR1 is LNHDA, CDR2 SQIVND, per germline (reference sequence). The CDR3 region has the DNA TGTGCCAGTAGCGCCAGACAGGGCCCCCGAGAGACCCAGTACTTC. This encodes CASSARQGPRETQYF. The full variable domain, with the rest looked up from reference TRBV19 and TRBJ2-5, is DGGITQSPKYLFRKEGQNVTLSCEQNLNHDAMYWYRQDPGQGLRLIYYSQIVNDFQKGDIAEGYSVSREKKESFPLTVTSAQKNPTAFYLCASSARQGPRETQYFGPGTRLLVL.

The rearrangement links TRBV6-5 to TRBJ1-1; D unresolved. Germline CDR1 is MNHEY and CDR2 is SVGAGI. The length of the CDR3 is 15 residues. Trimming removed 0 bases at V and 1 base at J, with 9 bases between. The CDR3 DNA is TGTGCCAGCAGTTACTCGAGGGCGCAGAACACTGAAGCTTTCTTT. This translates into CASSYSRAQNTEAFF.

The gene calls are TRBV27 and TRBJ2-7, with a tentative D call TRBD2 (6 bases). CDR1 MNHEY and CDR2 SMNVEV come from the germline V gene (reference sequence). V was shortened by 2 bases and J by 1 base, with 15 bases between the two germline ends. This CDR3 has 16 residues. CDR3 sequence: CASSLKGRLESYEQYF. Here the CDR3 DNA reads TGTGCCAGCAGTTTAAAGGGCAGACTAGAGTCCTACGAGCAGTACTTC.

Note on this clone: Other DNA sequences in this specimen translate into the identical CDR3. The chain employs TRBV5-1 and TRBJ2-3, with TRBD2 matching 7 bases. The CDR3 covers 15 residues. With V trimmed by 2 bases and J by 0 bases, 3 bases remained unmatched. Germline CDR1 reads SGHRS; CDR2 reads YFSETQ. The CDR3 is CASSFGGFSTDTQYF. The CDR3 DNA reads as TGCGCCAGCAGCTTCGGGGGGTTCAGCACAGATACGCAGTATTTT.